Listed below are T cell receptor beta chains from one sample, sequenced in a study of blood T cell repertoires in COVID-19. Clones were read by immunoSEQ multiplex PCR, and TCRdb kept only the in-frame ones, dropping some. The table has some 400,000 clones, 81% seen once. Sequences were obtained from peripheral blood. Receptors were obtained from a human donor with acute or convalescent COVID-19. The donor label of this sample is uncertain. Both conserved end residues are part of each CDR3. Fields, in order: D gene, clone size, V gene, J gene, CDR3 DNA, CDR3 protein. D genes are given only for firm matches. Only some rows state a clone size, as once, few, many or a class for expanded clones.

TRBD1,few,TRBV3-1/TRBV3-2,TRBJ1-1,TGTGCCAGCAGCCCTCACAGGGGGAAAGACACTGAAGCTTTCTTT,CASSPHRGKDTEAFF
.,.,TRBV18,TRBJ1-1,TGTGCCAGCTCACCAATTTCAGGCACTGAAGCTTTCTTT,CASSPISGTEAFF
.,.,TRBV15,TRBJ1-3,TGTGCCACCAGCAGAGCCAGCTCTGGAAACACCATATATTTT,CATSRASSGNTIYF
TRBD1,.,TRBV19,TRBJ2-7,TGTGCCAGCGCAGGGGGACAGGGTATCCACGAGCAGTACTTC,CASAGGQGIHEQYF
TRBD1,.,TRBV7-9,TRBJ1-2,TGTGCCAGCAGCCGGGGACAGTACTATGGCTACACCTTC,CASSRGQYYGYTF
.,.,TRBV30,TRBJ2-7,TGTGCCTGGAGTAGGGGACAAACCTACGAGCAGTACTTC,CAWSRGQTYEQYF
TRBD2,.,TRBV18,TRBJ2-1,TGTGCCAGCTCACCCCCCAATAGCGGGAGGTGGGGGGGGAAGAATGAGCAGTTCTTC,CASSPPNSGRWGGKNEQFF
.,.,TRBV4-1,TRBJ2-3,TGCGCCAGCAGCCCCCTTCCTAGCACAGATACGCAGTATTTT,CASSPLPSTDTQYF
.,few,TRBV30,TRBJ1-6,TGTGCCTGGAGTGTTGGTAGCTCCTATAATTCACCCCTCCACTTT,CAWSVGSSYNSPLHF
TRBD1,once,TRBV5-6,TRBJ1-6,TGTGCCAGCAGCCGAGGACAGGGAGGTTCACCCCTCCACTTT,CASSRGQGGSPLHF
TRBD1,.,TRBV6-5,TRBJ2-2,TGTGCCAGCAGTTACGGACGACAGGGGGCTGGGGAGCTGTTTTTT,CASSYGRQGAGELFF
TRBD1,.,TRBV18,TRBJ2-7,TGTGCCAGCTCTCAACAGCCGGGACAGGGGTCGAACGAGCAGTACTTC,CASSQQPGQGSNEQYF
TRBD1,.,TRBV9,TRBJ2-7,TGTGCCAGCAGCGCCGACGGGACAGGGAGATGGGAGCAGTACTTC,CASSADGTGRWEQYF
.,.,TRBV12-5,TRBJ2-2,TGTGCTAGTCGGGAGACCGGGGAGCTGTTTTTT,CASRETGELFF
.,.,TRBV4-2,TRBJ2-7,TGTGCCAGCAGCCAAGCAGGGCCCTACGAGCAGTACTTC,CASSQAGPYEQYF
.,.,TRBV2,TRBJ2-7,TGTGCCAGCCGGGGGGCGGGCGGCTACGAGCAGTACTTC,CASRGAGGYEQYF
TRBD1,.,TRBV5-1,TRBJ1-1,TGCGCCAGCAGCGCACTACAGGGGTTCCCGAACACTGAAGCTTTCTTT,CASSALQGFPNTEAFF
.,.,TRBV6-1,TRBJ1-5,TGTGCCAGCAGTGAGGACACCAAATATAGCAATCAGCCCCAGCATTTT,CASSEDTKYSNQPQHF
TRBD1,.,TRBV6-5,TRBJ1-5,TGTGCCAGCAGAACCGACAGGGGAAGCAATCAGCCCCAGCATTTT,CASRTDRGSNQPQHF
TRBD1,.,TRBV7-2,TRBJ1-2,TGTGCCAGCAGCTTACACCCAGGGGGCCTATCTAACTATGGCTACACCTTC,CASSLHPGGLSNYGYTF
.,.,TRBV5-4,TRBJ2-5,TGTGCCAGCCGGGCGGGTAACCAAGAGACCCAGTACTTC,CASRAGNQETQYF
TRBD1,.,TRBV5-1,TRBJ1-2,TGCGCCAGCAGCCAGACCGGGACAGGGGTCTACACCTTC,CASSQTGTGVYTF